The 8 T cell receptor beta chains below were found in one sample sequenced in a study of blood T cell repertoires in COVID-19. Clones were sequenced by immunoSEQ multiplex PCR, and TCRdb holds only the in-frame ones, with some missing. The table records approximately 270,000 clones, 85% to 95% of them present only once. The specimen sequenced was PBMCs or T cells enriched from blood (not recorded which). All receptors come from a man in his forties who had been exposed to COVID-19.

This clone was observed a single time. The chain uses TRBV27 and TRBJ2-5; the D gene is possibly TRBD2 (7 bases). Per the germline V gene, CDR1 is MNHEY and CDR2 is SMNVEV (reference sequence). The V and J ends lost 4 bases and 3 bases respectively, with 30 bases between them. CDR3 length: 20 residues. The CDR3 protein is CASSSIPMTSRRGRKETQYF. The CDR3 DNA is TGTGCCAGCAGTTCGATCCCCATGACTAGCCGGAGGGGGAGAAAAGAGACCCAGTACTTC.

As for this clone: The sample contains more than one DNA sequence encoding this CDR3. For the CDR3, the DNA is TGTGCCAGCAGTCGTCTAGCGGGAGGGCCCTACGAGCAGTACTTC. It codes for CASSRLAGGPYEQYF. This chain joins TRBV11-2 and TRBJ2-7; 12 bases line up with TRBD2. After removal of 6 bases from V and 2 bases from J, the junction contained 5 bases not matched to a gene. CDR1 SGHAT and CDR2 FQNNGV come from the germline V gene. CDR3 length equals 15 residues.

This clone occurred once. This chain uses TRBV28 with TRBJ2-5; possibly TRBD1 for D (5 bases). CDR3 size: 16 residues. CDR1 MDHEN and CDR2 SYDVKM come from the germline V gene. The V end was cut by 6 bases, the J end by 4 bases, with 21 bases between. CDR3 in amino acids: CASSLGPAGWGETQYF. The CDR3 DNA follows: TGTGCCAGCAGCTTGGGGCCAGCCGGGTGGGGAGAGACCCAGTACTTC.

The table lists this clone with a count of one. The V and J genes are TRBV14 and TRBJ2-7, with D unclear. V was shortened by 4 bases and J by 4 bases, with 11 bases between the two germline ends. The CDR3 runs 13 residues. Germline loops: CDR1 SGHDN, CDR2 FVKESK. The chain's CDR3 is CASSRATLYEQYF. The DNA of the CDR3 is TGTGCCAGCAGCCGGGCAACGCTATACGAGCAGTACTTC.

This clone was recorded only once. The J gene is TRBJ2-3, the V gene TRBV5-4; 12 nucleotides match TRBD2. The CDR3 length is 16 residues. Germline V gene lookup returns CDR1 SGHNT and CDR2 YYREEE (reference sequence). J was trimmed by 2 bases and V by 4 bases; bases with no gene match: 5. CDR3 sequence: CASSPRLAGVTDTQYF. For the CDR3, the DNA is TGTGCCAGCAGCCCCAGACTAGCGGGGGTCACAGATACGCAGTATTTT.

The J gene is TRBJ2-2, the V gene TRBV5-1; 8 bases line up with TRBD2. Germline CDR1 is SGHRS and CDR2 is YFSETQ. This CDR3 has 15 residues. The V gene end was trimmed by 4 bases and the J gene end by 1 base; junction bases not matched to a gene: 3. The DNA of the CDR3 is TGCGCCAGCAGCCCTGCGGGAGGGAACACCGGGGAGCTGTTTTTT. This gives the protein CASSPAGGNTGELFF.

A note on this clone: An end of the junction does not agree with germline; a read error may underlie this. Written as DNA, the CDR3 is TGTGCCAGTAGCCTACAGGGTAACCCACTCGGCTACACCTTC. This encodes CASSLQGNPLGYTF. The chain uses TRBV3-1 (or the pseudogene TRBV3-2) and TRBJ1-2; D may be TRBD1 (6 bases). The CDR3 sequence is 14 residues long. Germline V gene lookup returns CDR1 LGHDT and CDR2 YNNKEL (reference sequence).

The rearrangement joins TRBV19 to TRBJ2-6; perhaps TRBD2 as D (5 bases). Trimming stripped 3 bases from V and 0 bases from J, with 15 bases between. This CDR3 region has 18 residues. Per germline, CDR1 LNHDA and CDR2 SQIVND (reference sequence). In DNA, the CDR3 is TGTGCCAGTAGTATCAAGCGGAGCAGCCTCTCTGGGGCCAACGTCCTGACTTTC. This codes for CASSIKRSSLSGANVLTF.